This T cell receptor (beta chain) was sequenced in a study of blood T cell repertoires in COVID-19. Study-level information: Sources were T cells, B-cell-depleted T cells, or PBMCs; the material itself was cDNA or gDNA.

The V gene end was trimmed by 0 bases and the J gene end by 2 bases; junction bases not matched to a gene: 1. Looked up from germline, CDR1 is SGHRS and CDR2 is YFSETQ. The CDR3 consists of 14 residues. Original methodology: Amplification with reference gene primers provided the estimates of nucleated cell counts. Libraries were prepared by immunoSEQ multiplex PCR; TCRdb keeps only in-frame clonotypes and omits some of them. V, J and clone size were drawn from that table, and D and trimming were deduced from the DNA. This table has 95,000 to 120,000 clones, 85% appearing once. Sequencing input: peripheral blood. The receptor's source is a man between 40 and 49 years old with acute or convalescent COVID-19. V is TRBV5-1 and J is TRBJ2-7, with 8 bases lining up with TRBD2. The CDR3 nucleotides read TGCGCCAGCAGCTTGGTGGGACTAGCCTACGAGCAGTACTTC. Amino acid sequence: CASSLVGLAYEQYF.